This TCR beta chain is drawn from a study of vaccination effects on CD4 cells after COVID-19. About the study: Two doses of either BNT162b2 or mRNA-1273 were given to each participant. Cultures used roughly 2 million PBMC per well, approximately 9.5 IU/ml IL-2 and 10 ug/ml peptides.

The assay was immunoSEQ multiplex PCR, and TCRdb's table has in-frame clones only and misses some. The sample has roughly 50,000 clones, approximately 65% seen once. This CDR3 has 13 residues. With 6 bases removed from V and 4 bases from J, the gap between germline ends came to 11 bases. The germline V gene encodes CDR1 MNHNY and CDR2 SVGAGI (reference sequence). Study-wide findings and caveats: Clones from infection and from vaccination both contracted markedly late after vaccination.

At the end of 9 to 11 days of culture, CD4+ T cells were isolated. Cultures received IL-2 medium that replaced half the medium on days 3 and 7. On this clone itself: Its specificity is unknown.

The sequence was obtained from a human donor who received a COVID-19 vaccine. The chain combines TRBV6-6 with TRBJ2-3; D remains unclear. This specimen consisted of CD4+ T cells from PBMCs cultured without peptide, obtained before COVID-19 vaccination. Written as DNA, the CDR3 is TGTGCCAGCAGCTCCCGGTTGGCAGATACGCAGTATTTT. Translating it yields CASSSRLADTQYF.